Here is one T cell receptor (beta chain) with its context. The data originate from a study of shared clonotypes between healthy human individuals. This table comes from immunoSEQ multiplex PCR, and its TCRdb copy is limited to in-frame clones, with some not included. The sample gives over 1.4 million clones, roughly 96% of which show up once; over 1% is in the top ten. Germline V CDR1 and CDR2: SGDLS, YYNGEE. V trimming: 1 base; J trimming: 3 bases; junction bases outside the gene matches: 7. This CDR3 has 15 residues. This sequence was found in a man under 40 in good health. The sample comprised naive CD4+ T cells sorted from blood. Subset of the sample: CD45RA+ positively selected. V is TRBV9 and J is TRBJ2-7; 7 positions match TRBD1. CDR3 coding DNA: TGTGCCAGCAGCGTAAACCCCAACAGGGGCTACGAGCAGTACTTC. Translated: CASSVNPNRGYEQYF.